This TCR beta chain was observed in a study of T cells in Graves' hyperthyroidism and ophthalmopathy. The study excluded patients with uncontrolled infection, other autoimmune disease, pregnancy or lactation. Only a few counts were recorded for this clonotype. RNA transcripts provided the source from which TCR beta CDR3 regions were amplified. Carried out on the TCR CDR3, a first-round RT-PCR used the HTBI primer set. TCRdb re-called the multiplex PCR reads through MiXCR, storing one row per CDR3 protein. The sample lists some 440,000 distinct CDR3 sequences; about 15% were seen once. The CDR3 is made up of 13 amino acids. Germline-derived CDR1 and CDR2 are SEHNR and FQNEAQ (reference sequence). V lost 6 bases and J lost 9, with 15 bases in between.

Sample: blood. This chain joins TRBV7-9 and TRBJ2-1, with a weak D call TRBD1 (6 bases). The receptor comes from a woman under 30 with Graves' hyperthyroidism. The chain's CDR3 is CASRKEQGPEQFF. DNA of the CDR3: TGTGCCAGCAGAAAGGAACAGGGTCCTGAGCAGTTCTTC. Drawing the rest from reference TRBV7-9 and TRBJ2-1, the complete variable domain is DTGVSQNPRHKITKRGQNVTFRCDPISEHNRLYWYRQTLGQGPEFLTYFQNEAQLEKSRLLSDRFSAERPKGSFSTLEIQRTEQGDSAMYLCASRKEQGPEQFFGPGTRLTVL.